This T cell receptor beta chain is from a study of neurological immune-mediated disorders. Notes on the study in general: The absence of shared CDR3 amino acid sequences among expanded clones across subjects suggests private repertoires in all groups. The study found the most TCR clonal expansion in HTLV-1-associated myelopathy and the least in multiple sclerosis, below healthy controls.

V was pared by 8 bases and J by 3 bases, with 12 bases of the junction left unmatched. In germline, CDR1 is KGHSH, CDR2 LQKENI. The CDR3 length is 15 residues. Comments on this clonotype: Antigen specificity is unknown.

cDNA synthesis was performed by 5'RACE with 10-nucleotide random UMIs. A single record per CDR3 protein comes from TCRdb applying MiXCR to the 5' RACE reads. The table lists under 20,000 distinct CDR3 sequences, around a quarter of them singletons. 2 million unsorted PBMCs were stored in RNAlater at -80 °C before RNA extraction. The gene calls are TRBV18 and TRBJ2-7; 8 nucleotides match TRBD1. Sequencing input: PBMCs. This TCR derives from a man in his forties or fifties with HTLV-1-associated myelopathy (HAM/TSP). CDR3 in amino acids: CASTAGGDGFYEQYF. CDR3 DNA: TGTGCCAGCACTGCAGGGGGCGACGGATTCTACGAGCAGTACTTC.